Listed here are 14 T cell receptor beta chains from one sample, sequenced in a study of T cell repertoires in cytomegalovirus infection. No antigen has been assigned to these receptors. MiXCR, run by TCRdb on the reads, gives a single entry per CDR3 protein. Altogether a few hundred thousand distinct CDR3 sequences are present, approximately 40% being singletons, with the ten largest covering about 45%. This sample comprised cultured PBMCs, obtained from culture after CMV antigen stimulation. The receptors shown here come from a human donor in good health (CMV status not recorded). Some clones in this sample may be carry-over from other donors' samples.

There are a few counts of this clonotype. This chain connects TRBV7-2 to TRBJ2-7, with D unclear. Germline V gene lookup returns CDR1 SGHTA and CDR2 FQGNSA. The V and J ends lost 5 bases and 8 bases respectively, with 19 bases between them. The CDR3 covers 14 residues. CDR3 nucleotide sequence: TGTGCCAGCAGCCTAGGGATCCGTACTGGGAAGCAGTACTTC. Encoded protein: CASSLGIRTGKQYF.

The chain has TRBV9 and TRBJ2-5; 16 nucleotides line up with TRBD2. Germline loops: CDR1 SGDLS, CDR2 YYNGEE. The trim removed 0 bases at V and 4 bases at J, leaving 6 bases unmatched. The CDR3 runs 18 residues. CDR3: CASSVEGLAGGRPETQYF. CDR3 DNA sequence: TGTGCCAGCAGCGTAGAGGGACTAGCGGGAGGGCGTCCAGAGACCCAGTACTTC.

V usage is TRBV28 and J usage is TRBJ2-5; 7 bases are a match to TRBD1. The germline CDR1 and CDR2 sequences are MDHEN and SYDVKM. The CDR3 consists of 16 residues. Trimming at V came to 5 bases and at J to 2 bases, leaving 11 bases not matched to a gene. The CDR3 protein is CASSSRQGSRQETQYF. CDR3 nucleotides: TGTGCCAGCAGTAGCAGACAGGGTAGTCGTCAAGAGACCCAGTACTTC.

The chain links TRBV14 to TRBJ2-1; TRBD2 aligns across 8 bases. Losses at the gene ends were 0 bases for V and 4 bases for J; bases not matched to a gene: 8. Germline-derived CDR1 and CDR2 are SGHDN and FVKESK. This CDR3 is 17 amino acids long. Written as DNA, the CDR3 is TGTGCCAGCAGCCAAGAGGGACTTAGCGGGGTATACAATGAGCAGTTCTTC. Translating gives CASSQEGLSGVYNEQFF.

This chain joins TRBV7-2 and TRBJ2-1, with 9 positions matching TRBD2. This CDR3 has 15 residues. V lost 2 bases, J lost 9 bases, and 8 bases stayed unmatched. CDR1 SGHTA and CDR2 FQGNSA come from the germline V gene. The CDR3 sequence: CASSLTRTSEREQFF. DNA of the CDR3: TGTGCCAGCAGCTTAACAAGGACTAGCGAGCGTGAGCAGTTCTTC.

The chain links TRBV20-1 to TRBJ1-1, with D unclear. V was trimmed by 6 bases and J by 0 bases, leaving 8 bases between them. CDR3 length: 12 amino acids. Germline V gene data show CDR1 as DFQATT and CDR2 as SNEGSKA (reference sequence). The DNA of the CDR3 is TGCAGTGCAAGACACCTGAACACTGAAGCTTTCTTT. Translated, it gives CSARHLNTEAFF.

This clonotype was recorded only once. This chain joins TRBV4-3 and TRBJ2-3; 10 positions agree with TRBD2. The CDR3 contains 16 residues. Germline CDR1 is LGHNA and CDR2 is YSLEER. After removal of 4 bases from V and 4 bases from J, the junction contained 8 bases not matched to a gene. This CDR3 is CASSPTLAGEADTQYF. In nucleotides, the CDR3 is TGCGCCAGCAGCCCAACGCTAGCGGGAGAAGCAGATACGCAGTATTTT.

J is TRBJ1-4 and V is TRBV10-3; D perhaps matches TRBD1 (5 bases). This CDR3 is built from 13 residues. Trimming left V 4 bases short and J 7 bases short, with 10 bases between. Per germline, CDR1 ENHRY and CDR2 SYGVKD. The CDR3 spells CAISVGRGEKLFF. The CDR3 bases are TGTGCCATCAGTGTGGGAAGGGGTGAAAAACTGTTTTTT.

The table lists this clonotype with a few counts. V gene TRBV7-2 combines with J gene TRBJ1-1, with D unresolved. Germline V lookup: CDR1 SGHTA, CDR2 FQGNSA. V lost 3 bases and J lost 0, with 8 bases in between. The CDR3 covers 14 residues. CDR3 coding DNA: TGTGCCAGCAGCTTCGGACTTATGAACACTGAAGCTTTCTTT. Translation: CASSFGLMNTEAFF.

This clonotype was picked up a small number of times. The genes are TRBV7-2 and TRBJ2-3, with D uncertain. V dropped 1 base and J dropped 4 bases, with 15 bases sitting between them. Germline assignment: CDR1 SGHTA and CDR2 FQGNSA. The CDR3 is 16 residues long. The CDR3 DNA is TGTGCCAGCAGCTTAGGTACGATGCCGAGCGCAGATACGCAGTATTTT. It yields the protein CASSLGTMPSADTQYF. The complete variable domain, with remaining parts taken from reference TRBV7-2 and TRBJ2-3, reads GAGVSQSPSNKVTEKGKDVELRCDPISGHTALYWYRQSLGQGLEFLIYFQGNSAPDKSGLPSDRFSAERTGGSVSTLTIQRTQQEDSAVYLCASSLGTMPSADTQYFGPGTRLTVL.

This CDR3 is CASSLPRGAYEQYF. The DNA for the CDR3 is TGTGCCAGCAGCTTACCGAGGGGAGCTTACGAGCAGTACTTC. The chain joins TRBV7-2 to TRBJ2-7; the D call may be TRBD1 or TRBD2 (5 bases each). The germline gives CDR1 SGHTA, CDR2 FQGNSA. The CDR3 loop spans 14 amino acids. Trimming removed 2 bases from V and 4 bases from J, with 12 bases in between.

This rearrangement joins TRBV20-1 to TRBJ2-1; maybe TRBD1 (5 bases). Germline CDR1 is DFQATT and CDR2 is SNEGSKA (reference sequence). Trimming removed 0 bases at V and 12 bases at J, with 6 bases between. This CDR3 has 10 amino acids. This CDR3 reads CSARERGQFF. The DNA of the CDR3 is TGCAGTGCTAGAGAAAGGGGGCAGTTCTTC.

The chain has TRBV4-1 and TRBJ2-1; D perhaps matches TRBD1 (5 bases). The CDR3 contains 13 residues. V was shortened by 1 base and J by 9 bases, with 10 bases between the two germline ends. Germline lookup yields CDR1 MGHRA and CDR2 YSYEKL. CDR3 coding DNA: TGCGCCAGCAGCCAAGGGCCAGGGTTTGAGCAGTTCTTC. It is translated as CASSQGPGFEQFF.

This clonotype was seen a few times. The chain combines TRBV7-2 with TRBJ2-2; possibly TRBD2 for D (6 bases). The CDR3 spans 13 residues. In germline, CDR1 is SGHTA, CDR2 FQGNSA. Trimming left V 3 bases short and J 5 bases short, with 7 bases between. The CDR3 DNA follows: TGTGCCAGCAGCTTCGGGAGAACCGGGGAGCTGTTTTTT. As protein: CASSFGRTGELFF.